The clone carrying this T cell receptor (beta chain) was seen a handful of times. The data originate from a study of beta chain features in type 1 diabetes. What was sequenced were expressed TCRB transcripts, since all of the isolated RNA had been reverse transcribed. Generated by immunoSEQ multiplex PCR, the TCRdb table keeps only in-frame clones and is missing some. In the table there are 350,000 to 450,000 clones, 11% to 15% of which are singletons. Looked up from germline, CDR1 is SGHTA and CDR2 is FQGNSA. V was shortened by 3 bases and J by 1 base, with 8 bases between the two germline ends. The CDR3 runs to 14 residues.

Source material: naive CD4+ T cells from blood. The sequence came from a man aged 25-45 years in good health. This chain connects TRBV7-2 to TRBJ2-3; a weak D match, TRBD2 (6 bases). This chain's CDR3 is CASSFAGRTDTQYF. CDR3 DNA: TGTGCCAGCAGCTTTGCGGGGCGCACAGATACGCAGTATTTT. Full variable domain (remainder filled in from reference TRBV7-2 and TRBJ2-3): GAGVSQSPSNKVTEKGKDVELRCDPISGHTALYWYRQSLGQGLEFLIYFQGNSAPDKSGLPSDRFSAERTGGSVSTLTIQRTQQEDSAVYLCASSFAGRTDTQYFGPGTRLTVL.